This T cell receptor beta chain was identified during a study of a mutant IDH1 vaccine in newly diagnosed glioma. Study at large: Administration of eight vaccinations to patients took place in weeks 1, 3, 5, 7, 11, 15, 19, 23. Vaccine dosing followed radiotherapy by 4-6 weeks, or accompanied temozolomide cycles. Of treated patients, approximately 62% were men and roughly 38% women, averaging about 37 years.

The time point denotes: week 11, during vaccination. The content of each vaccine dose was 300 ug of mutant IDH1 20-mer peptide, and topical imiquimod accompanied it. Astrocytomas that were new, WHO grade 3 or 4, IDH1-mutant and ATRX-lost were present in the donors. Sequenced by immunoSEQ multiplex PCR; TCRdb stores in-frame clones only, minus some. The top ten clones hold 2% to 2.5% of a sample with 35,000 to 40,000 clones, roughly 84% of them seen once. Turning to this clone: Its target is not known.

Trimming took 0 bases from V and 1 from J, leaving 7 bases between them. Germline values: CDR1 MNHEY, CDR2 SVGAGI. CDR3 length: 15 amino acids. The source material was PBMCs, sampled from a glioma patient whose treatment included an IDH1 peptide vaccine. The chain is built from TRBV6-5 and TRBJ1-3; D is undetermined. The source of this sequence is a man between 35 and 55 years old with glioma. The CDR3 DNA reads as TGTGCCAGCAGTTACTCGCGCCAATCTGGAAACACCATATATTTT. It translates to CASSYSRQSGNTIYF.